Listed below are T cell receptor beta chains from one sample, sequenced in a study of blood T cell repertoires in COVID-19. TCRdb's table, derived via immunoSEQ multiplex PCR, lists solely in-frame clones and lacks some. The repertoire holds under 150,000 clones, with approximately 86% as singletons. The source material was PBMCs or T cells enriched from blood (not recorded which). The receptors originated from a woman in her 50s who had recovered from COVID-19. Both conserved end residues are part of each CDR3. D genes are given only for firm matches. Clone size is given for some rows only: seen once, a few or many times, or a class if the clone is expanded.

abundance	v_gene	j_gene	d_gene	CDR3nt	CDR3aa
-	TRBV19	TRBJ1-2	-	TGTGCCAGTAGGGGGGGTCGGTTAAAATATGGCTACACCTTC	CASRGGRLKYGYTF
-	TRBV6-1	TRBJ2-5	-	TGTGCCAGCAGTGAGAGCGGCGGCGGGGCGGAGACCCAGTACTTC	CASSESGGGAETQYF
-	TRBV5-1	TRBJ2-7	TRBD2	TGCGCCAGCAGCTTGGGAGGGACTAGCGTGAACGAGCAGTACTTC	CASSLGGTSVNEQYF
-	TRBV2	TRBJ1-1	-	TGTGCCGACCAACAGGGTCGGATGAACACTGAAGCTTTCTTT	CADQQGRMNTEAFF
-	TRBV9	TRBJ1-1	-	TGTGCCAGCAGCGTAGACGCCCTAATGAACACTGAAGCTTTCTTT	CASSVDALMNTEAFF
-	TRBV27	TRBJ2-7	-	TGTGCCAGCAGCCCGATCTATGGTTACGAGCAGTACTTC	CASSPIYGYEQYF
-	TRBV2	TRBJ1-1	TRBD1	TGTGCCAGCAGGGAGACAGGGCTCTTTGCGTACACTGAAGCTTTCTTT	CASRETGLFAYTEAFF
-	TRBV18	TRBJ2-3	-	TGTGCCAGCTCACCGTATTCGGATACGCAGTATTTT	CASSPYSDTQYF
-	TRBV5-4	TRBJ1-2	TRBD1	TGTGCCAGCAGCTTGGACCCCGTGCACAGGGGGCGGAATGGCTACACCTTC	CASSLDPVHRGRNGYTF
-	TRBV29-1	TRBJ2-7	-	TGCAGCGCTAGAACAGGGCGGGAGCAGTACTTC	CSARTGREQYF
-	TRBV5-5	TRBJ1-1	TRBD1	TGTGCCAGCAGCACAAACCGACAGGGACTTGAAGCTTTCTTT	CASSTNRQGLEAFF
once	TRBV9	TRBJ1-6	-	TGTGCCAGCAGCGTAGACGGCGGTGGACAGAATAATTCACCCCTCCACTTT	CASSVDGGGQNNSPLHF
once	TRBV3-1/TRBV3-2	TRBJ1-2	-	TGTGCCAGCAGCCAAGGACTTGGCGGCTACACCTTC	CASSQGLGGYTF
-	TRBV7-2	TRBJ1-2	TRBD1	TGTGCCAGCAGCTACGGACAGGGTCAAGGTGGCTACACCTTC	CASSYGQGQGGYTF
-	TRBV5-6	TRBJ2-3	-	TGTGCCAGCAGCGCCGGGCCGGGGGTCTATACGCAGTATTTT	CASSAGPGVYTQYF
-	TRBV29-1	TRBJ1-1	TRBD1	TGCAGCGTTGAGAGGGGTTACAGGGGCGCACGGTGCACTGAAGCTTTCTTT	CSVERGYRGARCTEAFF
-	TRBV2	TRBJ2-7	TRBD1	TGTGCCAGCAGCACCGACAGGGGCCGCTCCTACGAGCAGTACTTC	CASSTDRGRSYEQYF
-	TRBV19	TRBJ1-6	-	TGTGCCATTGGAGCTAGCTCCTATAATTCACCCCTCCACTTT	CAIGASSYNSPLHF
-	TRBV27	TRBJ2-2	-	TGTGCCAGCAGTCCCCTTCTAGCTGGAACCGGGGAGCTGTTTTTT	CASSPLLAGTGELFF
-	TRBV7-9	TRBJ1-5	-	TGTGCCAGCAGCTTAGAACGGTCATATTCCGATAGCAATCAGCCCCAGCATTTT	CASSLERSYSDSNQPQHF
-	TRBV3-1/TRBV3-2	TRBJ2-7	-	TGTGCCAGCAGCCAAGATCGGGGTGTCTACGAGCAGTACTTC	CASSQDRGVYEQYF
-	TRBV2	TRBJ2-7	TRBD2	TGTGCCAGCAGAGCACTAGCGGCCAACTCCTACGAGCAGTACTTC	CASRALAANSYEQYF
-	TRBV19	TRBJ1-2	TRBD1	TGTGCCAGTACCCGGGACAGGGGTTCCTATGGCTACACCTTC	CASTRDRGSYGYTF
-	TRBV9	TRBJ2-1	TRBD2	TGTGCCAGCAGCCTTCAGACTAGCGGGGCGCTATATGAGCAGTTCTTC	CASSLQTSGALYEQFF
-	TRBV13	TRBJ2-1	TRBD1	TGTGCCAGCAGCAATCAAGGACAGGGTTTCGGCAATGAGCAGTTCTTC	CASSNQGQGFGNEQFF
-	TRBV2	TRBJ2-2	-	TGTGCCGAAGGGCGGGCCCTGAACACCGGGGAGCTGTTTTTT	CAEGRALNTGELFF
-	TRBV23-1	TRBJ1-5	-	TGCGCCAGCACCCTGGGACATAACAATCAGCCCCAGCATTTT	CASTLGHNNQPQHF
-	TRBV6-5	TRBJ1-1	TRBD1	TGTGCCAGCTGGAACAGGGGGCGCCTCGGTGAAGCTTTCTTT	CASWNRGRLGEAFF
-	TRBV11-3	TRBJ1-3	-	TGTGCCAGCAGCGAGGACAGTGGAAACACCATATATTTT	CASSEDSGNTIYF
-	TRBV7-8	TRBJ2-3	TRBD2	TGTGCCAGCAGCCCTAGCGGGGGGGCCGGGGATACGCAGTATTTT	CASSPSGGAGDTQYF
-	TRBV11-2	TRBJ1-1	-	TGTGCCAGCAGCTCGGGTCCGAGGCCAGCCTGGGACACTGAAGCTTTCTTT	CASSSGPRPAWDTEAFF
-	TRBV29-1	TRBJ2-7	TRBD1	TGCAGCGTTTTGGGGCAGGGGGCCATTCACGGTGGTTACGAGCAGTACTTC	CSVLGQGAIHGGYEQYF
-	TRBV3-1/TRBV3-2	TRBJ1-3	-	TGTGCCAGCAGCCCTAATATCGGACAGGGAAACACCATATATTTT	CASSPNIGQGNTIYF
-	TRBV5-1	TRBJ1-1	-	TGCGCCAGCAGCTTAGGACAGTACCTTGAAGCTTTCTTT	CASSLGQYLEAFF
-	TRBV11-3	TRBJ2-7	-	TGTGCCAGCAGCTTAGATCCCCCTCCCTACGAGCAGTACTTC	CASSLDPPPYEQYF
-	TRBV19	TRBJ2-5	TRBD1	TGTGCCAGTAATTTACAGGGGCAAGAGACCCAGTACTTC	CASNLQGQETQYF
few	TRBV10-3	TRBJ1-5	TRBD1	TGTGCCATCAGTGAGGGGGGGACAGTTAACAATCAGCCCCAGCATTTT	CAISEGGTVNNQPQHF
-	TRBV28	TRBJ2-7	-	TGTGCCAGCACAGGCAGGTCCTACGAGCAGTACTTC	CASTGRSYEQYF
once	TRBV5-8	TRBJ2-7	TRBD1	TGTGCCAGCAGCTTGTGGGACAGGGGAATTTACGAGCAGTACTTC	CASSLWDRGIYEQYF
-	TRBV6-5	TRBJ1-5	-	TGTGCCAGCAGGGCAGGCGCCCAGCCCCAGCATTTT	CASRAGAQPQHF
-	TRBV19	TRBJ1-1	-	TGTGCCAGTAGTATGGCAGGTACCACTGAAGCTTTCTTT	CASSMAGTTEAFF
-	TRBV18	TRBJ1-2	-	TGTGCCAGCTCACTACAAAGCGGGAGTTATGGCTACACCTTC	CASSLQSGSYGYTF
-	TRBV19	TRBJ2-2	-	TGTGCCAGTAATGCTCGCGTTGGCGGGGAGCTGTTTTTT	CASNARVGGELFF
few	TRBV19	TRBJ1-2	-	TGTGCCAGTAGTATAATGGGCCCTCACATGGGGGGTGACTATGGCTACACCTTC	CASSIMGPHMGGDYGYTF
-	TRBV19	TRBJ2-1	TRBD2	TGTGCCAGCGGGTCGGCGGGGGGGCCGGATGAGCAGTTCTTC	CASGSAGGPDEQFF
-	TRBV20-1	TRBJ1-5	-	TGCAGTGCTAGTGACGGTCCCAATCAGCCCCAGCATTTT	CSASDGPNQPQHF
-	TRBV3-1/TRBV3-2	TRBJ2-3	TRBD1	TGTGCCAGCAGCTACAGGACAGGCCTAACCAGGCAGTATTTT	CASSYRTGLTRQYF